This record looks at one TCR beta chain sequence and its context. The specificity of this receptor is unknown. Base qualities were left out, and no much larger clone turns up one base away. The data originate from a study of Ad26.COV2.S vaccination and SARS-CoV-2 variants (dated by TCRdb to the early 2020s). About the investigation overall: Vaccine-arm donors came from COV1001, a multicentre, randomized, double-blind, placebo-controlled phase I-IIa trial of Ad26.COV2.S in healthy adults. Participants in the trial were split at random into five groups of five each, receiving low-dose or high-dose Ad26.COV2.S once or twice, or else placebo on both occasions. Ad26.COV2.S was administered intramuscularly at a dose of 5x10^10 or 1x10^11 viral particles, either as one shot or as two shots given 56 days apart. Investigators remained blinded to trial group allocation during experiments and outcome assessment. The TCR-sequenced set comprised around 30 samples: around 20 Ad26.COV2.S vaccine recipients, 5 placebo recipients and 8 SARS-CoV-2 convalescent individuals. TCRbeta repertoire sequencing was used to assess the specificity and breadth of SARS-CoV-2-reactive T cell receptors after Ad26.COV2.S vaccination.

Looking up the germline V gene yields CDR1 SGHRS and CDR2 YFSETQ. Between the V and J ends, shortened by 2 bases and 1 base respectively, the junction contains 7 bases. The CDR3 has 13 amino acids, counting the end cysteine and phenylalanine. Just the 39-base CDR3 DNA is kept, in frame starting at base 1. Study-wide conclusions, independent of this receptor: Vaccine and placebo recipients had comparable non-spike TCR breadth, which fits with the vaccine containing only spike. After vaccination, substantial breadth of spike-specific CD8+ and CD4+ T cell responses was reported. Comparing responses between vaccine doses or regimens was not something the study was powered to do. The authors noted that total T cell responses may have been underestimated by the TCR breadth and depth analyses. Compared with placebo recipients, Ad26.COV2.S recipients showed higher spike-specific TCR breadth (P = 0.0014).

The immunoSEQ Assay was the method used to sequence TCRbeta CDR3 regions. After extraction, genomic DNA underwent amplification by bias-controlled multiplex PCR, followed by high-throughput sequencing. Regarding the original processing steps: To quantify the absolute abundance of each unique TCRbeta CDR3 region, sequences were collapsed and filtered. T cell fraction was estimated by normalizing TCRbeta template counts to usable DNA, which was measured by amplifying reference genes present in all nucleated cells. Repertoire TCRs were annotated as SARS-CoV-2-specific when V gene, CDR3 amino acid sequence and J gene were exactly matched to a known reactive TCR set. The reference SARS-CoV-2 TCR set was obtained from MIRA and was filtered for enrichment in COVID-19-positive ImmuneCODE repertoires, whereby public or cross-reactive TCRs were removed. Using the MIRA antigens, annotated TCRs were further analysed by specific ORF or by position within an ORF. Breadth was defined as annotated unique rearrangements over total unique productive rearrangements; depth was the summed frequency of those rearrangements. TCR breadth was compared between groups using two-sided Wilcoxon rank-sum tests. The immuneACCESS repertoire file appears here via TCRdb, limited to in-frame rearrangements. These files lack a portion of the clones; in checked studies, under half of the deficit traces to unresolved V genes, and the cause of the others is not known. V, J and clone size reflect that table, while D and trimming were determined from the DNA. This sample comprises 300,000 to 400,000 clones, about 85% of them detected only once. 2.5% to 3.5% of the sample goes to the ten largest clones.

The treatment or condition label, read with the paper, signifies: 19 received Ad26.COV2.S at low or high dose, single or two shots; several received placebo; per-sample allocation not given. For vaccine and placebo recipients, the sequenced repertoires came from samples collected on day 63 after the first injection. In Cohort 1b, about two dozen adults aged 18-55 years were enrolled at a single site in Boston, USA, between 29 July and 7 August 2020. Ad26.COV2.S consisted of a replication-incompetent adenovirus type 26 vector by which a prefusion-stabilized SARS-CoV-2 spike protein from the original Wuhan strain was expressed.

The input for sequencing was peripheral blood, taken in a trial of Ad26.COV2.S vaccine versus placebo. The V gene is TRBV5-1 and the J gene is TRBJ2-7; the D gene cannot be resolved reliably. This receptor was taken from a person between 18 and 65 years old who received the Ad26.COV2.S COVID-19 vaccine or a placebo. The CDR3 region reads CASSFGDSYEQYF. The sequenced DNA is TGCGCCAGCAGCTTCGGCGATTCCTACGAGCAGTACTTC.